The entry below describes one T cell receptor beta chain. Antigen unknown. TRB rearrangements were amplified by touch-down multiplex PCR with mixed TRB-A/B primers. Each CDR3 protein gets one entry in TCRdb, which reprocessed the multiplex PCR reads and gives no DNA. This listing includes fewer than 3,500 distinct CDR3 sequences. TRB was amplified from roughly 250 ng of peripheral blood genomic DNA per sample. This entry belongs to a study of T cell clusters in autoimmune cytopenias. The study's findings and limits: The T cell clusters came from computational analysis alone and lack functional validation.

Material: peripheral blood. The receptor's source is a human donor with an autoimmune cytopenia or autoimmune hepatitis (not recorded which).

CDR3 loop: CASRGRLAGGTRTDTQYF. The chain couples TRBV12-3 or TRBV12-4 to TRBJ2-3; TCRdb's D gene call, TRBD2, goes unchecked for lack of DNA. The CDR3 is 18 amino acids.